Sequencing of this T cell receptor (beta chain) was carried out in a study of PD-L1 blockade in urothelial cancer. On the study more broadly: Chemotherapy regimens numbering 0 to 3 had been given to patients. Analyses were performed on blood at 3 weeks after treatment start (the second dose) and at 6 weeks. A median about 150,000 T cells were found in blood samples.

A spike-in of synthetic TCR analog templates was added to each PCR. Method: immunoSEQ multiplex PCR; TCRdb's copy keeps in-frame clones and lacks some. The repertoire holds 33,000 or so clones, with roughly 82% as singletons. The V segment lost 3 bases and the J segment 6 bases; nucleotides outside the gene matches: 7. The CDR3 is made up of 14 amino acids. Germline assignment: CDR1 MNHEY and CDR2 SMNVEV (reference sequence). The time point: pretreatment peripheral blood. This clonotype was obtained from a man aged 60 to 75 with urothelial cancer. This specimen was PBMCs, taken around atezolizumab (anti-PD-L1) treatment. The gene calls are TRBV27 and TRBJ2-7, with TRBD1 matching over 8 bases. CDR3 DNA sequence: TGTGCCAGCAGTTTCCAGGGGGCACCCGTCGAGCAGTACTTC. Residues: CASSFQGAPVEQYF.